These T cell receptor beta chains were read from a single sample in a study of shared clonotypes between healthy human individuals. Some clones are missing from TCRdb's copy, which holds only in-frame ones; the method was immunoSEQ multiplex PCR. The repertoire holds around 2.3 million clones, approximately 95% seen once, with more than 0.1% in the top ten. Sequencing was carried out using naive CD4+ T cells sorted from blood. The receptors come from a man aged 18 to 29 in good health. Each CDR3 is given with its conserved first and last residue. The D gene is left open where the match is weak. For some rows the clone size is stated as once, few or many, or as a class when expanded; others skip it.

clone size	V gene	D gene	J gene	CDR3 protein	CDR3 DNA
once	TRBV25-1	-	TRBJ2-5	CAREESGEIQETQYF	TGTGCCAGGGAAGAGTCCGGAGAGATCCAAGAGACCCAGTACTTC
-	TRBV5-6	-	TRBJ2-5	CASSLLGQETQYF	TGTGCCAGCAGCTTGCTGGGGCAAGAGACCCAGTACTTC
-	TRBV7-2	-	TRBJ1-6	CASSLQGLDSPLHF	TGTGCCAGCAGCTTACAGGGGCTTGATTCACCCCTCCACTTT
-	TRBV5-6	-	TRBJ2-3	CASSANTGQSTDTQYF	TGTGCCAGCAGTGCTAATACAGGACAAAGCACAGATACGCAGTATTTT
-	TRBV2	-	TRBJ2-7	CASSEGTQPYEQYF	TGTGCCAGCAGTGAAGGGACACAGCCCTACGAGCAGTACTTC
-	TRBV6-6	TRBD1	TRBJ1-4	CASSYFGQGDEKLFF	TGTGCCAGCAGTTACTTTGGACAGGGCGATGAAAAACTGTTTTTT
-	TRBV10-3	-	TRBJ2-3	CAISESPRDTQYF	TGTGCCATCAGTGAGTCGCCTAGGGATACGCAGTATTTT
-	TRBV5-5	-	TRBJ2-2	CASSTQGLDTGELFF	TGTGCCAGCAGCACTCAGGGGCTCGACACCGGGGAGCTGTTTTTT
-	TRBV7-2	TRBD1	TRBJ2-7	CASSLGTGRRYEQYF	TGTGCCAGCAGCTTAGGGACAGGGCGACGGTACGAGCAGTACTTC
-	TRBV10-3	-	TRBJ1-1	CAIRDQGTTEAFF	TGTGCCATCAGGGATCAGGGTACCACTGAAGCTTTCTTT
-	TRBV7-2	-	TRBJ1-2	CASSLGGSYGYTF	TGTGCCAGCAGCTTAGGAGGGTCCTATGGCTACACCTTC